The T cell receptor (beta chain) under discussion was sequenced for a study of breast tumors, draining lymph nodes, adjacent tissues. CDR3 size: 15 residues. V dropped 6 bases and J dropped 4 bases, with 18 bases sitting between them. Germline-derived CDR1 and CDR2 are MNHEY and SMNVEV (reference sequence). General study results and limits: Most tumor T cells seemingly derive from lymph node, then expand in tumor.

TCRdb analysed the multiplex PCR reads with MiXCR anew, one entry per CDR3 protein. The sample has 70,000 or so distinct CDR3 sequences, roughly 40% seen once; the top ten hold over 7.5%. This clonotype occurred many times. No antigen is known for it. This receptor was taken from a female donor with breast cancer. Some clones in this sample may be carry-over from other donors' samples. The rearrangement uses TRBV27 and TRBJ2-5; a possible D gene is TRBD1 (5 bases). Sequencing input: breast tumor tissue. The CDR3 loop is CASSRRSARGETQYF. CDR3 bases: TGTGCCAGCAGCCGACGTAGTGCTAGGGGAGAGACCCAGTACTTC.